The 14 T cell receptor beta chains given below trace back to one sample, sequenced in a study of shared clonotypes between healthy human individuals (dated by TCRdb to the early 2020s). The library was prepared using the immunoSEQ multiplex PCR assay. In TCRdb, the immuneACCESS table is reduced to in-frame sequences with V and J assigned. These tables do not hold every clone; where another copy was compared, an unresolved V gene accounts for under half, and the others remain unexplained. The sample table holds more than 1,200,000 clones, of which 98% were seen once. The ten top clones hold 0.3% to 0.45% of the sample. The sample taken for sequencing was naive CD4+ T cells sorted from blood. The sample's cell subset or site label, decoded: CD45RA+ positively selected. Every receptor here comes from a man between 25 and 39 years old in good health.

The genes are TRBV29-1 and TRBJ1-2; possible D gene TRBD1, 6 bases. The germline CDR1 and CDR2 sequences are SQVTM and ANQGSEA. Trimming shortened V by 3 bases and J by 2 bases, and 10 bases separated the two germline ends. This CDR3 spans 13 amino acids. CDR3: CSVDLRGNYGYTF. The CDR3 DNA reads TGCAGCGTTGACTTGAGGGGGAACTATGGCTACACCTTC.

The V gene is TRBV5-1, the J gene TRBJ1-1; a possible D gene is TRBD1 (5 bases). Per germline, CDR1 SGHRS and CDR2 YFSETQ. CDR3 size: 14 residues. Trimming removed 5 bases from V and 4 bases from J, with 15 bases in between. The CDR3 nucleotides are TGCGCCAGCAGATCGAATGGCGGGGGCACTGAAGCTTTCTTT. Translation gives CASRSNGGGTEAFF.

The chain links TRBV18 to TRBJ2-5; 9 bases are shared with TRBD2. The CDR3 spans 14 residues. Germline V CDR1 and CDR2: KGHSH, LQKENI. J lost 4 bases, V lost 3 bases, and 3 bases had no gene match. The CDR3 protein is CASSPPGLAETQYF. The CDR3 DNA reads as TGTGCCAGCTCACCGCCGGGACTAGCAGAGACCCAGTACTTC.

The CDR3 DNA reads as TGCGCCAGCAGCCAACCGGGCTTGGGAGGAGAAAAACTGTTTTTT. Translated: CASSQPGLGGEKLFF. This chain joins TRBV4-3 and TRBJ1-4; no definite D call. Germline V lookup: CDR1 LGHNA, CDR2 YSLEER. The CDR3 runs 15 residues. Trimming took off 2 bases at V and 8 bases at J, with 15 bases between the two ends.

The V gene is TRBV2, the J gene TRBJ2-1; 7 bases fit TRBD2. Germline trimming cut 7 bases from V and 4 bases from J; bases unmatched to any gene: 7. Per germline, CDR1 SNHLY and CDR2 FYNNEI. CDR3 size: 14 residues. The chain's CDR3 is CASKRTAGYNEQFF. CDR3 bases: TGTGCCAGCAAACGAACAGCGGGGTACAATGAGCAGTTCTTC. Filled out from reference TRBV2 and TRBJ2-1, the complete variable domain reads EPEVTQTPSHQVTQMGQEVILRCVPISNHLYFYWYRQILGQKVEFLVSFYNNEISEKSEIFDDQFSVERPDGSNFTLKIRSTKLEDSAMYFCASKRTAGYNEQFFGPGTRLTVL.

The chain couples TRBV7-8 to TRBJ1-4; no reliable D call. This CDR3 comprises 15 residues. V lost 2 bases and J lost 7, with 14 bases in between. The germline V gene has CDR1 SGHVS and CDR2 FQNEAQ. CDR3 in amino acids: CASSLSGRVFEKLFF. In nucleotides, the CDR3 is TGTGCCAGCAGCTTAAGTGGGAGGGTGTTTGAAAAACTGTTTTTT.

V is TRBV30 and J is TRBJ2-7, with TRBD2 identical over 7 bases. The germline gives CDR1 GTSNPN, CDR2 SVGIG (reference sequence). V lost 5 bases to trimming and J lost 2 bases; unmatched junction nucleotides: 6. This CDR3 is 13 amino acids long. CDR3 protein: CAWSSGVPYEQYF. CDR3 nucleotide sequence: TGTGCCTGGTCGAGCGGGGTACCCTACGAGCAGTACTTC.

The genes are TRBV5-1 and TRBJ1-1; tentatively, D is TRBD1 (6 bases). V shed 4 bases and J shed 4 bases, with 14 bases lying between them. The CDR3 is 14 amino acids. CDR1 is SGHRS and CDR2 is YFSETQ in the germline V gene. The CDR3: CASSPPQGSTEAFF. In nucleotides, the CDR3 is TGCGCCAGCAGCCCCCCCCAGGGGTCCACTGAAGCTTTCTTT. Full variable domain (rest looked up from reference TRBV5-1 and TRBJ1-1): KAGVTQTPRYLIKTRGQQVTLSCSPISGHRSVSWYQQTPGQGLQFLFEYFSETQRNKGNFPGRFSGRQFSNSRSEMNVSTLELGDSALYLCASSPPQGSTEAFFGQGTRLTVV.

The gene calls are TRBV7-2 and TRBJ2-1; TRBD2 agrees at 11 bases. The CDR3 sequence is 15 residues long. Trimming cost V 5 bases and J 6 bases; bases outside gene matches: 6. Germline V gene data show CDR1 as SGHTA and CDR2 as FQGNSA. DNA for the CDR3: TGTGCCAGCAGCGCTCTAGCGGGAGGCCGCAATGAGCAGTTCTTC. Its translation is CASSALAGGRNEQFF.

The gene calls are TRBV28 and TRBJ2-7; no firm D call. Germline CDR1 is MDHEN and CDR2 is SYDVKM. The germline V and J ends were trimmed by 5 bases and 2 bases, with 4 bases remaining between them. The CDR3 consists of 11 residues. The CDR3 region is CASSAAYEQYF. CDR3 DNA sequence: TGTGCCAGCAGTGCTGCCTACGAGCAGTACTTC.

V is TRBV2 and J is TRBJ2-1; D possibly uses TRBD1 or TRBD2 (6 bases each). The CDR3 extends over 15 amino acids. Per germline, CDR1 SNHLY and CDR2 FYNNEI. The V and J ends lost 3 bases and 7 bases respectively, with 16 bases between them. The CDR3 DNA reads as TGTGCCAGCAGTGATCGGGAGTTGACAGGAAATGAGCAGTTCTTC. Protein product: CASSDRELTGNEQFF. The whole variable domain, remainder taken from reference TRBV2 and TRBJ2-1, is EPEVTQTPSHQVTQMGQEVILRCVPISNHLYFYWYRQILGQKVEFLVSFYNNEISEKSEIFDDQFSVERPDGSNFTLKIRSTKLEDSAMYFCASSDRELTGNEQFFGPGTRLTVL.

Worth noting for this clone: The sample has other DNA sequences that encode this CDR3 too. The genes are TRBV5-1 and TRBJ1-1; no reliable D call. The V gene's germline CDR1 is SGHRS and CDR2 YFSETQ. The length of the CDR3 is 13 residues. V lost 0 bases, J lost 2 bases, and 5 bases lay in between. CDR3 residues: CASSLGSNTEAFF. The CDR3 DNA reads TGCGCCAGCAGCTTGGGCAGTAACACTGAAGCTTTCTTT.

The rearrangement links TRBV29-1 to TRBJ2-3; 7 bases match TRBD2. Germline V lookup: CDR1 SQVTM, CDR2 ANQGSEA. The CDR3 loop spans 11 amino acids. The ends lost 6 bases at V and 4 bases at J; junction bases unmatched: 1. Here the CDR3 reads CSVTSADTQYF. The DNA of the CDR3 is TGCAGCGTAACTAGCGCAGATACGCAGTATTTT.

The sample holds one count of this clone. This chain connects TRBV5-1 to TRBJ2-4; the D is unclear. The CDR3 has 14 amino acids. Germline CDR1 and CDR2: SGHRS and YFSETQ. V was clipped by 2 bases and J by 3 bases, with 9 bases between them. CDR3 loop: CASSFSSDKNIQYF. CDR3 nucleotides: TGCGCCAGCAGCTTTTCATCTGACAAAAACATTCAGTACTTC.